This T cell receptor beta chain is from a study of T cells in Graves' hyperthyroidism and ophthalmopathy. Germline assignment: CDR1 DFQATT and CDR2 SNEGSKA (reference sequence). CDR3 size: 13 residues. V was shortened by 6 bases and J by 2 bases, with 13 bases between the two germline ends. The source material, RNA transcripts, was used to amplify TCR beta CDR3 regions. A first-round RT-PCR of the TCR CDR3 used the HTBI primer set. TCRdb fed the multiplex PCR reads into MiXCR, producing one record per CDR3 protein. The sample includes roughly 510,000 distinct CDR3 sequences, 35% to 50% of them seen just once. Notes on the study in general: Most expanded thyroid clonotypes above 0.001 also appeared in blood. A 13 V-J signature model discriminated ophthalmopathy versus stable hyperthyroidism.

Lactation, pregnancy, other autoimmune disease or uncontrolled infection led to exclusion of patients. Diagnosis relied on clinical symptoms, serum thyroxine and TRAb, thyroid ultrasound and orbital computed tomography. This clonotype was recorded many times. As yet, its antigen is unknown. The sequenced sample was peripheral blood or thyroid tissue (not recorded which). This TCR was recovered from an adult woman with Graves' disease, either hyperthyroidism or ophthalmopathy (not recorded which). This chain uses TRBV20-1 with TRBJ2-5, with D possibly being TRBD1 (5 bases). DNA of the CDR3: TGCAGTGCCCCCGACAGAGTTCAAGAGACCCAGTACTTC. Translation gives CSAPDRVQETQYF.